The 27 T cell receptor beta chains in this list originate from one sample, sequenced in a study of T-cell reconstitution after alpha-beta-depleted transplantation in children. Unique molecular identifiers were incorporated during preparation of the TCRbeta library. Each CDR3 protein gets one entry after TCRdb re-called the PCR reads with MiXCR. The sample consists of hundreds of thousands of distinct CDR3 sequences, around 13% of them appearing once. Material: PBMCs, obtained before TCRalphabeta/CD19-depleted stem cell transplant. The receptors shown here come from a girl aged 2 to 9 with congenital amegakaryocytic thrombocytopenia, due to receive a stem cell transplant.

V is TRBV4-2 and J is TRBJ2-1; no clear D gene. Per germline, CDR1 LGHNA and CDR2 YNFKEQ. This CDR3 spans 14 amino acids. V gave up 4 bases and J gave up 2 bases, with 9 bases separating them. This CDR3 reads CASSPRRPYNEQFF. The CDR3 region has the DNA TGTGCCAGCAGCCCCAGGCGCCCCTACAATGAGCAGTTCTTC.

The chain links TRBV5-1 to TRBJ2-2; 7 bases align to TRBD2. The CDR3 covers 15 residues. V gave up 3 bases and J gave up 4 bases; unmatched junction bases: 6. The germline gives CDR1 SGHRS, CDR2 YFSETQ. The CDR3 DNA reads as TGCGCCAGCAGCTCGACCCGGGAGGTCACCGGGGAGCTGTTTTTT. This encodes CASSSTREVTGELFF.

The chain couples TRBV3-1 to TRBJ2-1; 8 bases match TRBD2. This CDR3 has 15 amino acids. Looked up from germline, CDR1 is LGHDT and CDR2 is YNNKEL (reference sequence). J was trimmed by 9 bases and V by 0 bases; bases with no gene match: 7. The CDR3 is CASSQDSSGSGEQFF. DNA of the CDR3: TGTGCCAGCAGCCAAGACTCCAGCGGGAGTGGTGAGCAGTTCTTC.

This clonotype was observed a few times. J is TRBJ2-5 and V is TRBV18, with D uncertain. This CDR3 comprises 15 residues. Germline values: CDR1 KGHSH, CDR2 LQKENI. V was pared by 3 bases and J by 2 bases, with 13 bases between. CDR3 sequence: CASSPNVRVQETQYF. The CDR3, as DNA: TGTGCCAGCTCACCGAACGTAAGAGTTCAAGAGACCCAGTACTTC.

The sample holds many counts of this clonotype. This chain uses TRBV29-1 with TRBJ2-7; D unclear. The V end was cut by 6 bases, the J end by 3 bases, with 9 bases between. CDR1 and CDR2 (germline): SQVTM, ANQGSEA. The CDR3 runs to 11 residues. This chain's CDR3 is CSVTASYEQYF. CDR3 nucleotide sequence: TGCAGCGTCACGGCGAGCTACGAGCAGTACTTC.

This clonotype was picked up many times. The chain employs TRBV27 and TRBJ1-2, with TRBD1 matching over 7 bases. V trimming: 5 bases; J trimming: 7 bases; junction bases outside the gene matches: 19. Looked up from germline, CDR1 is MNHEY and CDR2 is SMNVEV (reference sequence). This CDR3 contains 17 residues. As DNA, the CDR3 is TGTGCCAGCAGTCTGCTTGGGGACAGATCCCGAGAGGGTGGCTACACCTTC. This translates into CASSLLGDRSREGGYTF.

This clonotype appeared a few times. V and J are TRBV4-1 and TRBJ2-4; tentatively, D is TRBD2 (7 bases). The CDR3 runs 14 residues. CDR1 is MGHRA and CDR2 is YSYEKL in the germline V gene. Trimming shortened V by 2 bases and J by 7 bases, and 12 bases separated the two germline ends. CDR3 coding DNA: TGCGCCAGCAGCCAAAGCGGGACACCTAACATTCAGTACTTC. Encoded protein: CASSQSGTPNIQYF.

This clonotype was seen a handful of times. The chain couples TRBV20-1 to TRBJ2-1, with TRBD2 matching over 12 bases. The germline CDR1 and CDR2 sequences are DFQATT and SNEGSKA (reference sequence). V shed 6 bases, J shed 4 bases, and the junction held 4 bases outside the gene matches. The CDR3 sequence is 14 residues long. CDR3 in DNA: TGCAGTGCGATCGGACTAGCGGGATACAATGAGCAGTTCTTC. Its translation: CSAIGLAGYNEQFF.

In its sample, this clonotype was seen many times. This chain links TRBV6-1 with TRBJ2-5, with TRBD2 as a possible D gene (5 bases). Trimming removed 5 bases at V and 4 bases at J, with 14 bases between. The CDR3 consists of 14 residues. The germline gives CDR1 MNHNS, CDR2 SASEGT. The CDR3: CASSPTRARETQYF. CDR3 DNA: TGTGCCAGCAGTCCCACTAGAGCCCGAGAGACCCAGTACTTC.

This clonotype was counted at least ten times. CDR3 sequence: CASSYTTYEQYF. CDR3 DNA: TGTGCCAGCAGTTACACGACCTACGAGCAGTACTTC. The chain has TRBV5-5 and TRBJ2-7; D not resolved. V dropped 5 bases and J dropped 2 bases, with 8 bases sitting between them. CDR1 is SGHKS and CDR2 is YYEKEE in the germline V gene (reference sequence). The CDR3 is 12 amino acids. The full variable domain, rest sourced from reference TRBV5-5 and TRBJ2-7, is DAGVTQSPTHLIKTRGQQVTLRCSPISGHKSVSWYQQVLGQGPQFIFQYYEKEERGRGNFPDRFSARQFPNYSSELNVNALLLGDSALYLCASSYTTYEQYFGPGTRLTVT.

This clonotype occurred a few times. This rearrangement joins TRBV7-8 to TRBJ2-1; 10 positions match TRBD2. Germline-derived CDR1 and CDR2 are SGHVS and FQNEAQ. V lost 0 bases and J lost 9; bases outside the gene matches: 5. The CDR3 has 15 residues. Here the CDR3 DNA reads TGTGCCAGCAGCTTAGCTGCTAGCGGGAGTATTGAGCAGTTCTTC. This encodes CASSLAASGSIEQFF.

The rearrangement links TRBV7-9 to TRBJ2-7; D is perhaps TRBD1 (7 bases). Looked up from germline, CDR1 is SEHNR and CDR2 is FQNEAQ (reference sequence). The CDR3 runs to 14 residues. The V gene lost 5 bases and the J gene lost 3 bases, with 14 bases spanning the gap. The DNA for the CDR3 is TGTGCCAGCAGCCGCGGAGGGGGCCTCTACGAGCAGTACTTC. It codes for CASSRGGGLYEQYF.

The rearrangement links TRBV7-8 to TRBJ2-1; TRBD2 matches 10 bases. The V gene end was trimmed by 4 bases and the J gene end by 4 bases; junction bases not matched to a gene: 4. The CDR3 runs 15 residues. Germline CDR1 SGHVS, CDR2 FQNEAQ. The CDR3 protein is CASSSSGRKYNEQFF. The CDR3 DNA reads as TGTGCCAGCAGCTCTAGCGGGAGAAAGTACAATGAGCAGTTCTTC.

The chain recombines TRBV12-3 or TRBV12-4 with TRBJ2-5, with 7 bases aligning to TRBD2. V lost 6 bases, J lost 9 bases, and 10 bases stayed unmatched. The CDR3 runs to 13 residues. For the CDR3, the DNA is TGTGCCAGCAGATCCGACTGGGGGGGGGCCCAGTACTTC. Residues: CASRSDWGGAQYF.

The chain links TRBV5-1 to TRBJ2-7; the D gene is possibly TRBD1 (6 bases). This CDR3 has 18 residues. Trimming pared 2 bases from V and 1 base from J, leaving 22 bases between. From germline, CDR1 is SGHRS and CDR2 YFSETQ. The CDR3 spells CASSFGPQDRLGSYEQYF. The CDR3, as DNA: TGCGCCAGCAGCTTCGGCCCCCAAGACAGGCTGGGATCCTACGAGCAGTACTTC.

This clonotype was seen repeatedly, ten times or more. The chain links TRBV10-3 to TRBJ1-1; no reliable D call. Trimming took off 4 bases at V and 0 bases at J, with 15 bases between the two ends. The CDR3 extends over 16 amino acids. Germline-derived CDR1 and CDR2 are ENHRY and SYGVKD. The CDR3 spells CAISGRREGMNTEAFF. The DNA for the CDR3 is TGTGCCATCAGTGGACGGCGGGAAGGGATGAACACTGAAGCTTTCTTT.

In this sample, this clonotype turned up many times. Here the CDR3 reads CSARVRDLHFYEQYF. The CDR3, as DNA: TGCAGTGCTAGAGTTCGGGACCTCCACTTCTACGAGCAGTACTTC. This rearrangement joins TRBV20-1 to TRBJ2-7; D is tentatively TRBD1 or TRBD2 (5 bases each). The CDR3 sequence is 15 residues long. Trimming left V 1 base short and J 3 bases short, with 16 bases between. Per the germline V gene, CDR1 is DFQATT and CDR2 is SNEGSKA (reference sequence).

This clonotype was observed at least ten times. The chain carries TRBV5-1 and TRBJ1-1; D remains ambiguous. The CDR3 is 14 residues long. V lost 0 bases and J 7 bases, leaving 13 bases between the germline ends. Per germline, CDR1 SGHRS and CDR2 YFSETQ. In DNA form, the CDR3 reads TGCGCCAGCAGCTTGGCCGAGATCCCCGGTGAAGCTTTCTTT. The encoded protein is CASSLAEIPGEAFF.

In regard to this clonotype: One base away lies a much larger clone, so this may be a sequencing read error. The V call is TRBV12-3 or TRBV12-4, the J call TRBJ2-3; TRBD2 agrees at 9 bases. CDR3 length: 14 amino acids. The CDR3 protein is CANSFLSSGVLQYF. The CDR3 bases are TGTGCCAACAGTTTTCTTTCTAGCGGGGTACTTCAGTATTTT.

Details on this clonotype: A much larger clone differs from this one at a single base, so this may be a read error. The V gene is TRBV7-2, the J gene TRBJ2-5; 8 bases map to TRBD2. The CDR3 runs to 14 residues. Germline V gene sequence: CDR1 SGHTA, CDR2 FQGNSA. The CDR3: CASGFTSGQETQYF. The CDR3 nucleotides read TGTGCCAGCGGCTTTACTAGCGGTCAAGAGACCCAGTACTTC.

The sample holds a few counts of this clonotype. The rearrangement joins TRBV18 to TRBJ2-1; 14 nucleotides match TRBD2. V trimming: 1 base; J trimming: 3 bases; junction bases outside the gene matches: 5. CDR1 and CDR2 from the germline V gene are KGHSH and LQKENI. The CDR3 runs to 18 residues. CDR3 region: CASSPRVTSGGDYNEQFF. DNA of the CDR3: TGTGCCAGCTCACCACGTGTGACTAGCGGGGGGGACTACAATGAGCAGTTCTTC.

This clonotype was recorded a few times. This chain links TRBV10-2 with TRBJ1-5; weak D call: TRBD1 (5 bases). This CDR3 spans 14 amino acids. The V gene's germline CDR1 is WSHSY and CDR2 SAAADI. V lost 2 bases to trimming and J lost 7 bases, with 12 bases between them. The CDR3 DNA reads TGCGCCAGCAGTGAGGGTCGGGGCCACCAGCCCCAGCATTTT. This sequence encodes CASSEGRGHQPQHF.

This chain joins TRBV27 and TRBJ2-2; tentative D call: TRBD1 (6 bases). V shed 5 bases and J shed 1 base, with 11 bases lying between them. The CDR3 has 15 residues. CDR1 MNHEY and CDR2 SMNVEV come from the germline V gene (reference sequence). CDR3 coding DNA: TGTGCCAGCAGTCTCGTGACAGGGAACACCGGGGAGCTGTTTTTT. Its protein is CASSLVTGNTGELFF.

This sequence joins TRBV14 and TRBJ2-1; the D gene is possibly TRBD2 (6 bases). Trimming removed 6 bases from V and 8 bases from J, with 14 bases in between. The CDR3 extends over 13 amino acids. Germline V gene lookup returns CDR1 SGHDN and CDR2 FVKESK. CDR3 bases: TGTGCCAGCAGGGCGGGACCGCGGTATGAGCAGTTCTTC. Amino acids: CASRAGPRYEQFF.

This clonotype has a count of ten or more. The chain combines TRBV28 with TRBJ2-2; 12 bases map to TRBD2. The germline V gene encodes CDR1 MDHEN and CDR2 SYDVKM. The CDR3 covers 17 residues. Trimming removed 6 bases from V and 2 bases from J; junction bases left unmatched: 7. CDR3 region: CASRVGTSGPNTGELFF. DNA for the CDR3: TGTGCCAGCAGGGTAGGGACTAGCGGGCCAAACACCGGGGAGCTGTTTTTT.

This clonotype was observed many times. Written as DNA, the CDR3 is TGTGCCAGCACACCCAGGAACACCGGGGAGCTGTTTTTT. Amino acids: CASTPRNTGELFF. J is TRBJ2-2 and V is TRBV25-1; D is unresolved. From germline, CDR1 is MGHDK and CDR2 SYGVNS. There are 13 residues in the CDR3. The V end was cut by 7 bases, the J end by 1 base, with 7 bases between.

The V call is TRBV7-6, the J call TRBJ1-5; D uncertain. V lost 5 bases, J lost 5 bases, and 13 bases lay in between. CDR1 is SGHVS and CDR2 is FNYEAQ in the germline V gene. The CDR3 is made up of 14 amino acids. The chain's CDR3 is CASSLNGRDQPQHF. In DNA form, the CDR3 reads TGTGCCAGCAGCCTAAACGGTCGGGATCAGCCCCAGCATTTT.